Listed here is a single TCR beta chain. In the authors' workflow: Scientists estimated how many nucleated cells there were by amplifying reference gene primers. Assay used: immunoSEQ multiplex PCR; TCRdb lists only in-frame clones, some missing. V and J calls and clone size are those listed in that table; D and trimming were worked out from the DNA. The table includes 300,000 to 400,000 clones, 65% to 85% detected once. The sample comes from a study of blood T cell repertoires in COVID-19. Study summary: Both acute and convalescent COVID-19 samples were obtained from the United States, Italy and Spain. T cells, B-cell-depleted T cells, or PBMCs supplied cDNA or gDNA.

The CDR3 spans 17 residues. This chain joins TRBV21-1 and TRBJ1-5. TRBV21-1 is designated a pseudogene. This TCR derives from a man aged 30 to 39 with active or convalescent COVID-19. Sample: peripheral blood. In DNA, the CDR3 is TGTGCCAGCAGCCCCCCACGGGAAGTTAATAGCAATCAGCCCCAGCATTTT. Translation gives CASSPPREVNSNQPQHF.